These 21 T cell receptor beta chains were sequenced from one sample in a study of identical twins. TCRdb recomputed calls from the 5' RACE reads with MiXCR, one row per CDR3 protein. Among hundreds of thousands of distinct CDR3 sequences listed, around 8.6% were seen once. These data also formed part of another study, on yellow fever vaccine responses in identical twins.

Source material: PBMCs. All receptors derive from a woman in her late teens or twenties in good health.

This clonotype was counted only a few times. The genes are TRBV30 and TRBJ2-7, with 9 bases fitting TRBD1. With V trimmed by 2 bases and J by 3 bases, 8 bases remained unmatched. CDR1 and CDR2 from the germline V gene are GTSNPN and SVGIG (reference sequence). CDR3 length: 15 residues. The CDR3 coding sequence is TGTGCCTGGAGTCCCGGGACAGGGCTGATCTACGAGCAGTACTTC. It is translated as CAWSPGTGLIYEQYF.

The genes are TRBV4-3 and TRBJ2-1; TRBD2 agrees at 8 bases. The CDR3 covers 17 residues. Germline CDR1 LGHNA, CDR2 YSLEER. Unmatched junction bases numbered 10, after V lost 0 bases and J lost 6 bases. The CDR3 is CASSQDPGTLAGNEQFF. CDR3 bases: TGCGCCAGCAGCCAAGATCCTGGAACGCTAGCGGGCAATGAGCAGTTCTTC.

This clonotype was seen ten or more times. The rearrangement uses TRBV7-2 and TRBJ2-7; 7 bases line up with TRBD2. Germline CDR1 reads SGHTA; CDR2 reads FQGNSA. The CDR3 totals 17 residues. With V trimmed by 2 bases and J by 6 bases, 16 bases remained unmatched. CDR3 sequence: CASSLRGGANPPTEQYF. CDR3 coding DNA: TGTGCCAGCAGCTTACGGGGAGGGGCGAACCCACCAACCGAGCAGTACTTC.

This clonotype has ten or more counts. V and J are TRBV7-9 and TRBJ2-3; maybe TRBD1 (6 bases). Looked up from germline, CDR1 is SEHNR and CDR2 is FQNEAQ (reference sequence). The CDR3 has 16 residues. V was shortened by 4 bases and J by 4 bases, with 18 bases between the two germline ends. The CDR3 reads CASSSQGLVSADTQYF. Here the CDR3 DNA reads TGTGCCAGCAGCTCACAGGGATTAGTGTCGGCAGATACGCAGTATTTT.

The chain links TRBV6-1 to TRBJ2-7; the match to TRBD1 covers 8 bases. The germline V gene has CDR1 MNHNS and CDR2 SASEGT. V shed 6 bases and J 4 bases; nucleotides not matched to a gene: 8. This CDR3 region has 14 residues. Written as DNA, the CDR3 is TGTGCCAGCAGACAGGGGGAGCGTAGGTACGAGCAGTACTTC. Encoded protein: CASRQGERRYEQYF.

This clonotype came up a few times. This chain joins TRBV11-2 and TRBJ2-3, with 8 bases lining up with TRBD1. Trimming took 5 bases from V and 7 from J; bases not matched to a gene: 14. CDR1 is SGHAT, CDR2 FQNNGV, per germline. CDR3 length: 16 residues. Written as DNA, the CDR3 is TGTGCCAGCAGCACTACGGACAGGGCGTTTGGGAATACGCAGTATTTT. Translating it yields CASSTTDRAFGNTQYF.

The J gene is TRBJ1-2, the V gene TRBV27; TRBD1 aligns across 8 bases. CDR3 length equals 14 residues. Looked up from germline, CDR1 is MNHEY and CDR2 is SMNVEV (reference sequence). Unmatched junction bases numbered 6, after V lost 5 bases and J lost 4 bases. The CDR3: CASSPLDRVYGYTF. CDR3 DNA: TGTGCCAGCAGTCCCTTGGACAGGGTCTATGGCTACACCTTC.

This chain uses TRBV6-1 with TRBJ2-7; the match to TRBD1 covers 8 bases. The CDR3 is 15 amino acids. Germline V CDR1 and CDR2: MNHNS, SASEGT. Trimming at V came to 8 bases and at J to 3 bases, leaving 12 bases not matched to a gene. The CDR3 spells CASGAGTGRLYEQYF. The DNA of the CDR3 is TGTGCCAGCGGAGCAGGGACAGGAAGACTCTACGAGCAGTACTTC.

V gene TRBV6-2 or TRBV6-3 combines with J gene TRBJ2-1, with D unresolved. The CDR3 consists of 16 residues. V was trimmed by 2 bases and J by 5 bases, leaving 16 bases between them. From germline, CDR1 is MNHEY and CDR2 SVGEGT. CDR3: CASSYGSRRPDNEQFF. Written as DNA, the CDR3 is TGTGCCAGCAGTTACGGGTCGCGACGGCCTGACAATGAGCAGTTCTTC.

This clonotype came up a few times. The chain uses TRBV4-2 and TRBJ2-3, with D possibly being TRBD1 or TRBD2 (5 bases each). Trimming left V 4 bases short and J 0 bases short, with 14 bases between. Germline assignment: CDR1 LGHNA and CDR2 YNFKEQ. The CDR3 has 16 residues. CDR3 residues: CASSRLGTTSTDTQYF. The CDR3 DNA sequence: TGTGCCAGCAGCCGATTAGGGACCACTAGCACAGATACGCAGTATTTT.

The CDR3 coding sequence is TGTGCCAGCAGTTACTCGAAGACAGGGGCCGACGAGCAGTACTTC. Protein product: CASSYSKTGADEQYF. The V and J genes are TRBV6-5 and TRBJ2-7; 8 nucleotides agree with TRBD1. The CDR3 runs 15 residues. Losses at the gene ends were 0 bases for V and 5 bases for J; bases not matched to a gene: 6. From germline, CDR1 is MNHEY and CDR2 SVGAGI.

V usage is TRBV19 and J usage is TRBJ2-1; a possible D gene is TRBD1 (5 bases). CDR1 LNHDA and CDR2 SQIVND come from the germline V gene (reference sequence). The V end lost 3 bases, the J end lost 0 bases, and 9 bases lay between the germline ends. CDR3 size: 15 residues. DNA of the CDR3: TGTGCCAGTAGTATGGACACGAGCTCCTACAATGAGCAGTTCTTC. Its protein is CASSMDTSSYNEQFF.

This clonotype was found a few times. This sequence joins TRBV6-5 and TRBJ1-1; D is possibly TRBD1 (5 bases). The CDR3 is 14 residues long. V lost 2 bases, J lost 4 bases, and 11 bases lay in between. Germline CDR1 reads MNHEY; CDR2 reads SVGAGI. Here the CDR3 reads CASSYRGEGTEAFF. As DNA, the CDR3 is TGTGCCAGCAGTTACAGGGGCGAGGGCACTGAAGCTTTCTTT.

V usage is TRBV4-3 and J usage is TRBJ2-7; D not certain. Germline CDR1 and CDR2: LGHNA and YSLEER. V dropped 3 bases and J dropped 2 bases, with 17 bases sitting between them. This CDR3 is built from 16 residues. CDR3 region: CASSQATTDPTYEQYF. Here the CDR3 DNA reads TGCGCCAGCAGCCAGGCAACAACCGACCCGACCTACGAGCAGTACTTC.

There are many counts of this clonotype. This chain links TRBV9 with TRBJ2-1; 8 bases line up with TRBD2. V shed 3 bases and J 4 bases; nucleotides not matched to a gene: 12. Germline CDR1 SGDLS, CDR2 YYNGEE. The CDR3 has 17 amino acids. The DNA for the CDR3 is TGTGCCAGCAGCGCCGGAGGCCAGCGGGGGCGTTACAATGAGCAGTTCTTC. This codes for CASSAGGQRGRYNEQFF. Complete variable domain (other parts from reference TRBV9 and TRBJ2-1): DSGVTQTPKHLITATGQRVTLRCSPRSGDLSVYWYQQSLDQGLQFLIQYYNGEERAKGNILERFSAQQFPDLHSELNLSSLELGDSALYFCASSAGGQRGRYNEQFFGPGTRLTVL.

This clonotype was found many times. This chain uses TRBV29-1 with TRBJ2-5; D not certain. CDR3 length equals 14 residues. V was pared by 5 bases and J by 4 bases, with 17 bases between. Germline loops: CDR1 SQVTM, CDR2 ANQGSEA. CDR3 coding DNA: TGCAGCGTTCCTGGGGTGACAAGCCCAGAGACCCAGTACTTC. It encodes CSVPGVTSPETQYF.

This clonotype occurred a few times. The J gene is TRBJ1-3, the V gene TRBV2; D gene unclear. V lost 5 bases, J lost 0 bases, and 2 bases lay in between. This CDR3 spans 12 amino acids. Germline CDR1 is SNHLY and CDR2 is FYNNEI. This CDR3 reads CASSTSGNTIYF. The DNA for the CDR3 is TGTGCCAGCAGTACCTCTGGAAACACCATATATTTT. Complete variable domain (other parts from reference TRBV2 and TRBJ1-3): EPEVTQTPSHQVTQMGQEVILRCVPISNHLYFYWYRQILGQKVEFLVSFYNNEISEKSEIFDDQFSVERPDGSNFTLKIRSTKLEDSAMYFCASSTSGNTIYFGEGSWLTVV.

This clonotype has ten or more counts. The chain is built from TRBV4-1 and TRBJ2-3; D assignment may be TRBD1 or TRBD2 (5 bases each). CDR3 length equals 15 residues. Germline V gene sequence: CDR1 MGHRA, CDR2 YSYEKL. Trimming left V 5 bases short and J 4 bases short, with 16 bases between. The CDR3 region is CASSKGPLGADTQYF. CDR3 nucleotides: TGCGCCAGCAGCAAGGGACCCCTGGGCGCAGATACGCAGTATTTT.

This clonotype was found a few times. This chain links TRBV28 with TRBJ2-7, with D tentatively TRBD1 (6 bases). The CDR3 contains 15 residues. The germline V gene has CDR1 MDHEN and CDR2 SYDVKM. Between the trimmed V and J ends, which lost 7 bases and 3 bases, there was a span of 19 bases. CDR3 residues: CASTDLTGLSYEQYF. The CDR3 region has the DNA TGTGCCAGCACCGATCTTACAGGGTTGAGCTACGAGCAGTACTTC.

The chain combines TRBV15 with TRBJ2-5; D gene ambiguous. Germline V gene lookup returns CDR1 LNHNV and CDR2 YYDKDF (reference sequence). The germline V and J ends were trimmed by 2 bases and 4 bases, with 11 bases remaining between them. The CDR3 consists of 14 residues. The CDR3 nucleotides are TGTGCCACCAGCAGAAATCCGACGGTAGAGACCCAGTACTTC. Protein sequence: CATSRNPTVETQYF.

The sample holds a few counts of this clonotype. V gene TRBV7-6 combines with J gene TRBJ2-1; D is unclear. Germline V gives CDR1 SGHVS, CDR2 FNYEAQ. CDR3 length: 12 amino acids. V was pared by 6 bases and J by 9 bases, with 12 bases between. In DNA, the CDR3 is TGTGCCAGCAGTCCGCACCCTAGTGAGCAGTTCTTC. It specifies CASSPHPSEQFF. Looking up the rest from reference TRBV7-6 and TRBJ2-1 gives the full variable domain: GAGVSQSPRYKVTKRGQDVALRCDPISGHVSLYWYRQALGQGPEFLTYFNYEAQQDKSGLPNDRFSAERPEGSISTLTIQRTEQRDSAMYRCASSPHPSEQFFGPGTRLTVL.